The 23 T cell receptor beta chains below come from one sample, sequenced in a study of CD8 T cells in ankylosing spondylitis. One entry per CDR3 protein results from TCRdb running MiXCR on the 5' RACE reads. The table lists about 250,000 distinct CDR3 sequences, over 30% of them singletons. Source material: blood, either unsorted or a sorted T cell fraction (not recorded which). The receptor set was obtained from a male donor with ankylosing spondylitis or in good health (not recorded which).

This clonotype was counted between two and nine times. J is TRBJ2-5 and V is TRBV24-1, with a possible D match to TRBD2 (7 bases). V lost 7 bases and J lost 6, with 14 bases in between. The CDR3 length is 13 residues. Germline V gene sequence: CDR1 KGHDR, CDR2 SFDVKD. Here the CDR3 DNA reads TGTGCCACCAGGGGGGGGCAGAGGAAGACCCAGTACTTC. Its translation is CATRGGQRKTQYF.

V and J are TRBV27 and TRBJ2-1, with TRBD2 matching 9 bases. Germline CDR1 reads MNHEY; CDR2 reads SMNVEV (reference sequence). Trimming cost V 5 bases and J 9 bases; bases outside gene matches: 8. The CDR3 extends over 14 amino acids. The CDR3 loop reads CASSGLAGIGEQFF. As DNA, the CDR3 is TGTGCCAGCAGTGGTCTAGCGGGGATAGGTGAGCAGTTCTTC.

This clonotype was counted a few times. CDR3 in DNA: TGCAGTGCTAGAGGCCAGTGGAGGGGGATTCAGTACTTC. This gives the protein CSARGQWRGIQYF. This sequence joins TRBV20-1 and TRBJ2-4; D possibly uses TRBD1 or TRBD2 (6 bases each). V dropped 1 base and J dropped 10 bases, with 14 bases sitting between them. The CDR3 extends over 13 amino acids. Germline V lookup: CDR1 DFQATT, CDR2 SNEGSKA (reference sequence).

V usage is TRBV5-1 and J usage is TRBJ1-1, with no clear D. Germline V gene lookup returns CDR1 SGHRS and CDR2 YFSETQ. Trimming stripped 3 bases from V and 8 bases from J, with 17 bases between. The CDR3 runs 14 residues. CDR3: CASSSSGGSREAFF. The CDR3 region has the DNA TGCGCCAGCAGCTCATCAGGTGGGTCTAGGGAAGCTTTCTTT.

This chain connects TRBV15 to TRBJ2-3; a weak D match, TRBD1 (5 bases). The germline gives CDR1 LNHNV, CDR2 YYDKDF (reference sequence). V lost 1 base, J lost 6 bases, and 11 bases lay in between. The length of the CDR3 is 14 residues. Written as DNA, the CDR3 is TGTGCCACCAGCAGAGGCAGGGTGGGGGATACGCAGTATTTT. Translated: CATSRGRVGDTQYF.

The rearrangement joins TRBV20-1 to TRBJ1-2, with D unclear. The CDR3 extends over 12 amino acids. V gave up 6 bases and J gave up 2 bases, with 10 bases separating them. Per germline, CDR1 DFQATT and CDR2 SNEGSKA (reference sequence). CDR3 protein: CSAHQENYGYTF. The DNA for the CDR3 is TGCAGTGCACACCAGGAAAACTATGGCTACACCTTC.

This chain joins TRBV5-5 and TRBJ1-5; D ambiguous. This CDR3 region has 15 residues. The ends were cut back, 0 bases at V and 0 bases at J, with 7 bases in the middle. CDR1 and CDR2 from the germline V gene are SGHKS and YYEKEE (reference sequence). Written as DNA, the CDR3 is TGTGCCAGCAGCTTGGGAGGGATTAGCAATCAGCCCCAGCATTTT. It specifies CASSLGGISNQPQHF.

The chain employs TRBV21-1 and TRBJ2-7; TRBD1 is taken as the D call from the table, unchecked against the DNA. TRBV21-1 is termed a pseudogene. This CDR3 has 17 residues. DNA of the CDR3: TGTGCCAGCAGCAAAGTAGGGCGTTCGGTGCCCTCCTACGAGCAGTACTTC. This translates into CASSKVGRSVPSYEQYF.

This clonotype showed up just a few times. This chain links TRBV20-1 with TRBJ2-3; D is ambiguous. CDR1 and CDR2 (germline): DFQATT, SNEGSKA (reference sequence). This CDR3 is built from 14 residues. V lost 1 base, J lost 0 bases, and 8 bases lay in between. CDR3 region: CSARGFSSTDTQYF. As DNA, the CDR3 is TGCAGTGCTAGAGGGTTCTCAAGCACAGATACGCAGTATTTT.

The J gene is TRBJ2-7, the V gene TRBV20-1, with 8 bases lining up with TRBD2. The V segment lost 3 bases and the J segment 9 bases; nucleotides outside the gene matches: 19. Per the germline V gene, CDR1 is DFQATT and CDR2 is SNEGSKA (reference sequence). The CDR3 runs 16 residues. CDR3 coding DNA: TGCAGTGCTAGTATCGGAGGGCGGGGGGTCCTACGAAGGCAGTACTTC. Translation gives CSASIGGRGVLRRQYF.

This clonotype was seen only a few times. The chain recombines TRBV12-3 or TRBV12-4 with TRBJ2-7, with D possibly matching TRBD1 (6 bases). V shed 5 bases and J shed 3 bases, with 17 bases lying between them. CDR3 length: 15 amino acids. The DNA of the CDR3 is TGTGCCAGCAGTCCAGCCACCGGGACATACTACGAGCAGTACTTC. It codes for CASSPATGTYYEQYF.

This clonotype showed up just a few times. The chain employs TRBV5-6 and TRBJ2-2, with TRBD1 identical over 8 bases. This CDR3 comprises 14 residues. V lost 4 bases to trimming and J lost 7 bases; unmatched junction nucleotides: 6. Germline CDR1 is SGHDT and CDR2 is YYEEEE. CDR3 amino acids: CASSGDRQNGELFF. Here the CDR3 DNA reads TGTGCCAGCAGCGGGGACAGGCAGAACGGGGAGCTGTTTTTT.

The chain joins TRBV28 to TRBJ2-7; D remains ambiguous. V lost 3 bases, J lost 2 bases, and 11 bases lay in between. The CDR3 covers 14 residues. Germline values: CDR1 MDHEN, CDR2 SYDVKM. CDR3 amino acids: CASSFLLGAYEQYF. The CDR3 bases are TGTGCCAGCAGTTTTCTTCTTGGGGCCTACGAGCAGTACTTC.

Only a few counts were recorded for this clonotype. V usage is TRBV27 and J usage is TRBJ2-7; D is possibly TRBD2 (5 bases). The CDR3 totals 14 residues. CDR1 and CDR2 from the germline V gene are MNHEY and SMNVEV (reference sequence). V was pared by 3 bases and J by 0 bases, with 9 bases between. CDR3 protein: CASSFGLSSYEQYF. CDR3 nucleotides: TGTGCCAGCAGTTTCGGACTCAGCTCCTACGAGCAGTACTTC.

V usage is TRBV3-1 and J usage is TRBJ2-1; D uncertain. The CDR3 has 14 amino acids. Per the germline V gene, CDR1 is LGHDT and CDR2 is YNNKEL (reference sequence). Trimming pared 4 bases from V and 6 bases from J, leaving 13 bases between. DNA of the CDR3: TGTGCCAGCAGCCCCCGGACCGACCCCAATGAGCAGTTCTTC. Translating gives CASSPRTDPNEQFF.

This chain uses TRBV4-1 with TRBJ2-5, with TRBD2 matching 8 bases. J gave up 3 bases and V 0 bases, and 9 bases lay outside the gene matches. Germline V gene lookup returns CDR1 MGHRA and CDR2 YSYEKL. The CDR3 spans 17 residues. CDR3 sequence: CASSQDHQAGLEETQYF. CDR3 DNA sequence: TGCGCCAGCAGCCAAGATCATCAAGCGGGACTAGAAGAGACCCAGTACTTC.

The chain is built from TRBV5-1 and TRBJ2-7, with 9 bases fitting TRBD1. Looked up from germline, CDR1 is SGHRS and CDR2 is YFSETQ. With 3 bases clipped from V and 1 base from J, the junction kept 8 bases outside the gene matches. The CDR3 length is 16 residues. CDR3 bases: TGCGCCAGCAGCTCCGGCCGGGACAGGGTTTCCTACGAGCAGTACTTC. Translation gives CASSSGRDRVSYEQYF.

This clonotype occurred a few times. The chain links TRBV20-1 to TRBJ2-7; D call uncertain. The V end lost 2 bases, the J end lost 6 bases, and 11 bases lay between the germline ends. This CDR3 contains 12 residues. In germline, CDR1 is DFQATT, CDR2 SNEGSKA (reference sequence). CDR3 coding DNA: TGCAGTGCTAGACCAGCGTCCGGCGAGCAGTACTTC. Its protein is CSARPASGEQYF.

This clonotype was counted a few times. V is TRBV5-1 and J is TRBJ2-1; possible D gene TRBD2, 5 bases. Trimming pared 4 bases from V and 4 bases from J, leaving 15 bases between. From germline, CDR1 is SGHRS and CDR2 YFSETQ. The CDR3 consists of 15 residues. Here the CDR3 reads CASSEGLSGYNEQFF. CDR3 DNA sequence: TGCGCCAGCAGCGAAGGCCTAAGCGGTTACAATGAGCAGTTCTTC.

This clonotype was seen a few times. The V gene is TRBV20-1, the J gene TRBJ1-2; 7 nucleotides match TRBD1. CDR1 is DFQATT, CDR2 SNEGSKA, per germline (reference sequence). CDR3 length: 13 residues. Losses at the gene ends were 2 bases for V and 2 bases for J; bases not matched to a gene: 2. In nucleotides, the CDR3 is TGCAGTGCTAGACAGGGGGAGAACTATGGCTACACCTTC. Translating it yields CSARQGENYGYTF.

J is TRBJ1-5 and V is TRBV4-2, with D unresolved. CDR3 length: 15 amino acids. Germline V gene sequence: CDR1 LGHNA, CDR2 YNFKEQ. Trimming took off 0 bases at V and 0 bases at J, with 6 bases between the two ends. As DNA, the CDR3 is TGTGCCAGCAGCCAAGAAGTAAGTAGCAATCAGCCCCAGCATTTT. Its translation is CASSQEVSSNQPQHF.

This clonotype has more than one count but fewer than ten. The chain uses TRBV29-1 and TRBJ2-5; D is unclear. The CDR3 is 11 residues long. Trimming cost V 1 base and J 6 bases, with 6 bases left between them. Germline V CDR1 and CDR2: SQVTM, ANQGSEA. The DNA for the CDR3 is TGCAGCGTTGAAGGATGGCAGACCCAGTACTTC. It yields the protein CSVEGWQTQYF.

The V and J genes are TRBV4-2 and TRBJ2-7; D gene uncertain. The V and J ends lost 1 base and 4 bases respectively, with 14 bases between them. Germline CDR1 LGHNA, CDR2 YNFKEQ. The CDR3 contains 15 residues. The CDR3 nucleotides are TGTGCCAGCAGCCAAGCACAGTTTTCCGGATACGAGCAGTACTTC. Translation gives CASSQAQFSGYEQYF.